The 31 T cell receptor beta chains below were found in one sample sequenced in a study of blood T cells in healthy people across ages. Combining a sample-barcoded 5' primer with a J-beta primer mix, a second PCR ran for roughly 6 to 11 cycles. Via MiXCR, TCRdb re-called the 5' RACE reads, giving one row per CDR3 protein. The repertoire holds about 1.4 million distinct CDR3 sequences, with approximately 59% as singletons. Material: blood. These receptors were taken from a man aged 18 to 30 in good health.

The V gene is TRBV6-4, the J gene TRBJ2-3; D gene ambiguous. Trimming stripped 5 bases from V and 2 bases from J, with 8 bases between. Germline V CDR1 and CDR2: MRHNA, SNTAGT. The CDR3 contains 13 residues. CDR3 loop: CASSTEATDTQYF. The CDR3 DNA reads as TGTGCCAGCAGTACCGAGGCCACAGATACGCAGTATTTT.

V usage is TRBV20-1 and J usage is TRBJ2-3; possibly TRBD2 for D (5 bases). Deletions cut 5 bases from V and 0 bases from J, with 15 bases between. Germline CDR1 is DFQATT and CDR2 is SNEGSKA (reference sequence). The CDR3 covers 15 residues. CDR3 in DNA: TGCAGTGCTTTGGGAGACTATTCTAGCACAGATACGCAGTATTTT. This codes for CSALGDYSSTDTQYF.

This rearrangement joins TRBV4-3 to TRBJ1-2; D may be TRBD1 (6 bases). Germline lookup yields CDR1 LGHNA and CDR2 YSLEER. Trimming removed 4 bases from V and 3 bases from J, with 15 bases in between. This CDR3 region has 15 residues. The CDR3: CASSPRQAPHYGYTF. In DNA form, the CDR3 reads TGCGCCAGCAGCCCCCGACAGGCCCCCCACTATGGCTACACCTTC.

This clonotype appeared a single time. This rearrangement joins TRBV11-1 to TRBJ2-2; no clear D gene. V was pared by 5 bases and J by 2 bases, with 6 bases between. The length of the CDR3 is 13 residues. CDR1 and CDR2 (germline): SGHAT, FQDESV (reference sequence). The CDR3 is CASSHRNTGELFF. The CDR3 coding sequence is TGTGCCAGCAGCCATAGAAACACCGGGGAGCTGTTTTTT.

The J gene is TRBJ2-1, the V gene TRBV27; 13 bases align to TRBD2. The CDR3 sequence is 16 residues long. The ends lost 0 bases at V and 6 bases at J; junction bases unmatched: 2. CDR1 and CDR2 from the germline V gene are MNHEY and SMNVEV (reference sequence). The CDR3 spells CASSLSLAGGINEQFF. Here the CDR3 DNA reads TGTGCCAGCAGTTTATCACTAGCGGGAGGGATCAATGAGCAGTTCTTC.

This CDR3 reads CASSQGTSGRVSPYNEQFF. CDR3 nucleotides: TGCGCCAGCAGCCAAGGGACTAGCGGGAGAGTTTCCCCCTACAATGAGCAGTTCTTC. The chain employs TRBV4-1 and TRBJ2-1, with TRBD2 identical over 13 bases. After removal of 1 base from V and 2 bases from J, the junction contained 8 bases not matched to a gene. Per germline, CDR1 MGHRA and CDR2 YSYEKL. The CDR3 covers 19 residues.

Here the CDR3 reads CASSQVEGAPYGYTF. The CDR3 coding sequence is TGCGCCAGCAGCCAAGTGGAAGGGGCTCCATATGGCTACACCTTC. The genes are TRBV4-3 and TRBJ1-2; D possibly corresponds to TRBD1 (5 bases). Germline V CDR1 and CDR2: LGHNA, YSLEER. CDR3 size: 15 residues. The ends were cut back, 1 base at V and 5 bases at J, with 14 bases in the middle.

This clonotype was observed many times. J is TRBJ2-7 and V is TRBV6-2 or TRBV6-3; TRBD2 aligns across 8 bases. The CDR3 is 13 residues long. Germline values: CDR1 MNHEY, CDR2 SVGEGT. Losses at the gene ends were 7 bases for V and 4 bases for J; bases not matched to a gene: 6. CDR3 sequence reads: CASNLAGGYEQYF. The CDR3 nucleotides are TGTGCCAGCAATTTGGCGGGGGGATACGAGCAGTACTTC.

The rearrangement links TRBV9 to TRBJ1-5; D uncertain. This CDR3 comprises 14 residues. The germline V and J ends were trimmed by 0 bases and 5 bases, with 9 bases remaining between them. CDR1 SGDLS and CDR2 YYNGEE come from the germline V gene. The CDR3 DNA reads as TGTGCCAGCAGCGTAGAGGCAGAAGATCAGCCCCAGCATTTT. Translating it yields CASSVEAEDQPQHF.

The chain carries TRBV7-2 and TRBJ2-5, with D perhaps TRBD2 (6 bases). Germline lookup yields CDR1 SGHTA and CDR2 FQGNSA. The CDR3 is 17 amino acids. Trimming removed 5 bases from V and 11 bases from J, with 30 bases in between. The CDR3 sequence is CASSAPAVPGGPREQYF. CDR3 sequence (DNA): TGTGCCAGCAGCGCACCGGCCGTTCCCGGAGGGCCAAGAGAGCAGTACTTC.

This chain uses TRBV29-1 with TRBJ2-5; 8 positions match TRBD2. Germline loops: CDR1 SQVTM, CDR2 ANQGSEA. J lost 5 bases, V lost 4 bases, and 9 bases had no gene match. The CDR3 runs 14 residues. The CDR3 DNA reads TGCAGCGTTGGCAAGCGGGAGATCGGCGAGACCCAGTACTTC. Translated: CSVGKREIGETQYF.

This clonotype was counted between two and nine times. The chain has TRBV9 and TRBJ2-1, with D uncertain. Trimming left V 5 bases short and J 0 bases short, with 9 bases between. Per the germline V gene, CDR1 is SGDLS and CDR2 is YYNGEE. The CDR3 is 14 residues long. CDR3 sequence: CASSVGGSYNEQFF. CDR3 coding DNA: TGTGCCAGCAGTGTGGGCGGCTCCTACAATGAGCAGTTCTTC.

This chain connects TRBV5-1 to TRBJ2-5, with 11 bases aligning to TRBD2. V lost 4 bases to trimming and J lost 2 bases; unmatched junction nucleotides: 4. The CDR3 extends over 15 amino acids. In germline, CDR1 is SGHRS, CDR2 YFSETQ. CDR3 in amino acids: CASSELAGAQETQYF. In DNA, the CDR3 is TGCGCCAGCAGCGAACTAGCGGGGGCTCAAGAGACCCAGTACTTC.

The chain recombines TRBV9 with TRBJ2-3, with D unclear. In germline, CDR1 is SGDLS, CDR2 YYNGEE. V lost 2 bases and J lost 2, with 12 bases in between. The CDR3 is 15 residues long. The CDR3 spells CASSVVSGFTDTQYF. The CDR3 DNA reads TGTGCCAGCAGCGTTGTTTCCGGATTCACAGATACGCAGTATTTT. Supplemented by reference TRBV9 and TRBJ2-3, the full variable domain reads DSGVTQTPKHLITATGQRVTLRCSPRSGDLSVYWYQQSLDQGLQFLIQYYNGEERAKGNILERFSAQQFPDLHSELNLSSLELGDSALYFCASSVVSGFTDTQYFGPGTRLTVL.

The chain has TRBV9 and TRBJ2-7; 10 bases align to TRBD2. CDR3 length: 16 residues. Germline lookup yields CDR1 SGDLS and CDR2 YYNGEE. V trimming: 0 bases; J trimming: 3 bases; junction bases outside the gene matches: 6. This CDR3 reads CASSVVPTSGVYEQYF. The CDR3 coding sequence is TGTGCCAGCAGCGTAGTTCCCACTAGCGGGGTCTACGAGCAGTACTTC.

The chain joins TRBV7-9 to TRBJ2-1, with D hard to call. The CDR3 is made up of 14 amino acids. Trimming took off 5 bases at V and 6 bases at J, with 14 bases between the two ends. Germline lookup yields CDR1 SEHNR and CDR2 FQNEAQ (reference sequence). The CDR3 DNA reads TGTGCCAGCAGCGCCATATCGGGCGTCAATGAGCAGTTCTTC. Translating it yields CASSAISGVNEQFF. Supplemented by reference TRBV7-9 and TRBJ2-1, the full variable domain reads DTGVSQNPRHKITKRGQNVTFRCDPISEHNRLYWYRQTLGQGPEFLTYFQNEAQLEKSRLLSDRFSAERPKGSFSTLEIQRTEQGDSAMYLCASSAISGVNEQFFGPGTRLTVL.

This chain connects TRBV5-1 to TRBJ2-3; TRBD2 matches at 11 bases. Germline V lookup: CDR1 SGHRS, CDR2 YFSETQ. V shed 3 bases, J shed 6 bases, and the junction held 6 bases outside the gene matches. This CDR3 region has 15 residues. In DNA form, the CDR3 reads TGCGCCAGCAGCTATAGCGGGAGGGCCGACGATACGCAGTATTTT. Translation: CASSYSGRADDTQYF.

This clonotype was counted a few times. This rearrangement joins TRBV12-3 or TRBV12-4 to TRBJ1-5, with a tentative D call TRBD1 (6 bases). This CDR3 is built from 15 residues. V was shortened by 6 bases and J by 2 bases, with 14 bases between the two germline ends. The CDR3 bases are TGTGCCAGCAGGTACACAGGGCAGGGCAATCAGCCCCAGCATTTT. This gives the protein CASRYTGQGNQPQHF.

V usage is TRBV21-1 and J usage is TRBJ1-6. TRBV21-1 is annotated as a pseudogene. The CDR3 length is 15 residues. CDR3: CASSKVRAYNSPLHF. In nucleotides, the CDR3 is TGTGCCAGCAGCAAAGTGCGGGCCTATAATTCACCCCTCCACTTT.

This sequence joins TRBV20-1 and TRBJ2-5; 10 bases map to TRBD2. The J call may be mistaken, given a closer DNA end match to TRBJ2-7. Looked up from germline, CDR1 is DFQATT and CDR2 is SNEGSKA (reference sequence). The CDR3 extends over 12 amino acids. In nucleotides, the CDR3 is TGCAGTACCTCTAGCGGGAGTCACGAGCAGTACTTC. Protein: CSTSSGSHEQYF.

CDR3 DNA sequence: TGTGCCAGCAGCTCATCCCACCGGGGAAATACGGTGACGCAGTATTTT. Protein: CASSSSHRGNTVTQYF. The rearrangement joins TRBV11-2 to TRBJ2-3; tentative D call: TRBD2 (5 bases). Per germline, CDR1 SGHAT and CDR2 FQNNGV. This CDR3 has 16 residues. Trimming pared 4 bases from V and 9 bases from J, leaving 23 bases between.

This clonotype has a handful of counts. The V call is TRBV29-1, the J call TRBJ2-5; D gene uncertain. V was clipped by 5 bases and J by 4 bases, with 8 bases between them. The CDR3 loop spans 11 amino acids. Per germline, CDR1 SQVTM and CDR2 ANQGSEA. DNA of the CDR3: TGCAGCGTTTACTACCTAGAGACCCAGTACTTC. Translated: CSVYYLETQYF.

This clonotype came up once. J is TRBJ2-1 and V is TRBV30, with D possibly TRBD2 on 6 matching bases. The length of the CDR3 is 12 residues. Trimming stripped 5 bases from V and 8 bases from J, with 13 bases between. Germline CDR1 and CDR2: GTSNPN and SVGIG (reference sequence). CDR3 region: CAWGSGRHEQFF. Written as DNA, the CDR3 is TGTGCCTGGGGATCAGGGAGGCATGAGCAGTTCTTC.

This clonotype was picked up a small number of times. This chain links TRBV29-1 with TRBJ2-7; 7 positions match TRBD2. J gave up 3 bases and V 6 bases, and 8 bases lay outside the gene matches. The CDR3 loop spans 13 amino acids. Looked up from germline, CDR1 is SQVTM and CDR2 is ANQGSEA. CDR3 amino acids: CSVREGGYYEQYF. CDR3 sequence (DNA): TGCAGCGTAAGGGAGGGAGGTTACTACGAGCAGTACTTC.

The chain employs TRBV29-1 and TRBJ2-1, with 9 bases identical to TRBD2. With 6 bases clipped from V and 4 bases from J, the junction kept 4 bases outside the gene matches. CDR1 SQVTM and CDR2 ANQGSEA come from the germline V gene. CDR3 length equals 13 residues. CDR3 nucleotide sequence: TGCAGCGTGGGACTAGCCGAATACAATGAGCAGTTCTTC. Its protein is CSVGLAEYNEQFF.

V gene TRBV4-1 combines with J gene TRBJ2-3; 7 nucleotides align to TRBD2. CDR3 length equals 15 residues. Germline CDR1 MGHRA, CDR2 YSYEKL. V lost 0 bases and J lost 4; bases outside the gene matches: 4. Here the CDR3 reads CASSQDFRGADTQYF. In DNA, the CDR3 is TGCGCCAGCAGCCAAGATTTTCGGGGGGCAGATACGCAGTATTTT.

The chain joins TRBV6-2 or TRBV6-3 to TRBJ2-3; the D gene is possibly TRBD2 (6 bases). The CDR3 totals 14 residues. The V end was cut by 5 bases, the J end by 1 base, with 10 bases between. Germline V gene lookup returns CDR1 MNHEY and CDR2 SVGEGT. Written as DNA, the CDR3 is TGTGCCAGCAGTAGGGACTGGGGCACAGATACGCAGTATTTT. As protein: CASSRDWGTDTQYF.

This clonotype occurred once. One junction end does not reproduce the germline sequence, and a read error may be involved. The chain joins TRBV28 to TRBJ1-6; the D gene is possibly TRBD1 (6 bases). CDR3 length: 14 residues. The germline CDR1 and CDR2 sequences are MDHEN and SYDVKM. CDR3 residues: CASGTGTTNSSLHF. The CDR3 DNA follows: TGTGCCAGCGGCACCGGGACAACCAATTCATCCCTCCACTTT.

This clonotype was picked up a small number of times. The rearrangement links TRBV4-3 to TRBJ2-7; D may be TRBD1 (6 bases). The germline V and J ends were trimmed by 5 bases and 2 bases, with 16 bases remaining between them. Germline V gene lookup returns CDR1 LGHNA and CDR2 YSLEER. The CDR3 contains 15 residues. CDR3 sequence reads: CASSTAAGETYEQYF. CDR3 nucleotides: TGCGCCAGCAGCACGGCGGCAGGGGAAACCTACGAGCAGTACTTC.

J is TRBJ2-7 and V is TRBV6-1; 9 bases are a match to TRBD1. The ends lost 5 bases at V and 4 bases at J; junction bases unmatched: 3. Germline V CDR1 and CDR2: MNHNS, SASEGT. The CDR3 spans 13 residues. Here the CDR3 reads CASSWTGEYEQYF. The CDR3 bases are TGTGCCAGCAGTTGGACAGGGGAATACGAGCAGTACTTC.

The rearrangement joins TRBV29-1 to TRBJ2-7, with D possibly being TRBD2 (6 bases). Between the trimmed V and J ends, which lost 4 bases and 2 bases, there was a span of 12 bases. Germline V gene sequence: CDR1 SQVTM, CDR2 ANQGSEA. The CDR3 is made up of 13 amino acids. CDR3 coding DNA: TGCAGCGTTGCGGCTAGCGAGGCCTACGAGCAGTACTTC. Translated, it gives CSVAASEAYEQYF.